Below are 29 T cell receptor beta chains sequenced from a single sample in a study of Graves' ophthalmopathy and Graves' hyperthyroidism. The authors amplified TCR beta CDR3 regions from RNA transcripts. HTBI-primed RT-PCR formed the first round, and a multiplex PCR formed the second. A single record per CDR3 protein comes from TCRdb applying MiXCR to the multiplex PCR reads. The data contain 150,000 to 200,000 distinct CDR3 sequences, 37% of them seen just once; the ten biggest clones take up roughly 5.8%. Sequenced: peripheral blood. All receptors come from a woman aged 40 to 50 with Graves' ophthalmopathy.

This clonotype was seen many times. The CDR3 spells CASSQGQGADTQYF. CDR3 DNA sequence: TGTGCCAGCAGTCAAGGACAGGGGGCAGATACGCAGTATTTT. The rearrangement joins TRBV6-1 to TRBJ2-3; 10 nucleotides agree with TRBD1. CDR3 length: 14 residues. The V segment lost 5 bases and the J segment 4 bases; nucleotides outside the gene matches: 3. Germline lookup yields CDR1 MNHNS and CDR2 SASEGT.

This chain uses TRBV15 with TRBJ2-7, with 7 bases matching TRBD2. Germline CDR1 reads LNHNV; CDR2 reads YYDKDF (reference sequence). V gave up 6 bases and J gave up 0 bases; unmatched junction bases: 8. The length of the CDR3 is 15 residues. The CDR3 reads CATSPERGYSYEQYF. In DNA form, the CDR3 reads TGTGCCACCAGTCCGGAGCGGGGATACTCCTACGAGCAGTACTTC. The full variable domain, completed using reference TRBV15 and TRBJ2-7, is DAMVIQNPRYQVTQFGKPVTLSCSQTLNHNVMYWYQQKSSQAPKLLFHYYDKDFNNEADTPDNFQSRRPNTSFCFLDIRSPGLGDTAMYLCATSPERGYSYEQYFGPGTRLTVT.

The chain recombines TRBV19 with TRBJ2-4; maybe TRBD1 (6 bases). Germline V gene lookup returns CDR1 LNHDA and CDR2 SQIVND (reference sequence). The CDR3 has 14 amino acids. Trimming shortened V by 7 bases and J by 1 base, and 11 bases separated the two germline ends. In DNA, the CDR3 is TGTGCCAGTAACCCTGGGGGCGCCAAAAACATTCAGTACTTC. Amino acid sequence: CASNPGGAKNIQYF.

In this sample, this clonotype turned up many times. The chain has TRBV6-5 and TRBJ1-3; TRBD1 matches 9 bases. The CDR3 length is 16 residues. Looked up from germline, CDR1 is MNHEY and CDR2 is SVGAGI. The J segment lost 4 bases and the V segment lost 6 bases, leaving 10 bases of the junction unmatched. CDR3 DNA: TGTGCCAGCAGATACCGGGACAGGGAGGACGGAAACACCATATATTTT. This encodes CASRYRDREDGNTIYF.

The chain links TRBV7-2 to TRBJ1-1, with D unresolved. CDR1 is SGHTA and CDR2 is FQGNSA in the germline V gene. The CDR3 extends over 15 amino acids. V dropped 2 bases and J dropped 4 bases, with 14 bases sitting between them. The CDR3: CASSLSGISGTEAFF. CDR3 nucleotides: TGTGCCAGCAGCTTAAGTGGGATTTCTGGCACTGAAGCTTTCTTT.

This clonotype was recorded at least ten times. The J gene is TRBJ1-1, the V gene TRBV6-2 or TRBV6-3; possibly TRBD1 for D (5 bases). This CDR3 has 13 residues. V was cut by 2 bases and J by 1 base, with 5 bases left in between. The V gene's germline CDR1 is MNHEY and CDR2 SVGEGT. The CDR3 reads CASSYQGNTEAFF. The CDR3 region has the DNA TGTGCCAGCAGTTACCAGGGGAACACTGAAGCTTTCTTT.

This chain uses TRBV12-3 or TRBV12-4 with TRBJ1-3; D gene uncertain. This CDR3 comprises 14 residues. V was clipped by 1 base and J by 9 bases, with 13 bases between them. The DNA of the CDR3 is TGTGCCAGCAGTTTAGGCGGCAACTTGAGCACCATATATTTT. Its protein is CASSLGGNLSTIYF.

In DNA form, the CDR3 reads TGTGCCAGCAGTGATCAGAGAAGCTCCTACGAGCAGTACTTC. Protein sequence: CASSDQRSSYEQYF. The rearrangement links TRBV6-1 to TRBJ2-7; D call uncertain. The CDR3 extends over 14 amino acids. Germline assignment: CDR1 MNHNS and CDR2 SASEGT. Trimming shortened V by 3 bases and J by 0 bases, and 9 bases separated the two germline ends.

This clonotype showed up many times. V gene TRBV20-1 combines with J gene TRBJ1-5; 9 bases fit TRBD1. The CDR3 has 14 amino acids. Germline V gene data show CDR1 as DFQATT and CDR2 as SNEGSKA (reference sequence). V lost 6 bases, J lost 3 bases, and 6 bases stayed unmatched. CDR3 in amino acids: CSAGGQGVNQPQHF. The CDR3 bases are TGCAGTGCAGGGGGACAGGGCGTCAATCAGCCCCAGCATTTT.

The genes are TRBV15 and TRBJ2-5; D might be TRBD2 (6 bases). The ends were cut back, 0 bases at V and 5 bases at J, with 19 bases in the middle. The CDR3 consists of 17 residues. Germline V CDR1 and CDR2: LNHNV, YYDKDF (reference sequence). CDR3 DNA: TGTGCCACCAGCAGAGATTGGACGGGAGAATCTTGGGAGACCCAGTACTTC. Its translation is CATSRDWTGESWETQYF.

As concerns this clonotype: At one end, the junction sequence differs from germline, possibly due to a read error. J is TRBJ1-5 and V is TRBV12-3 or TRBV12-4, with 7 bases matching TRBD1. The CDR3 is made up of 14 amino acids. In nucleotides, the CDR3 is TGTGCCAGCAGTCTAGCGACAGGGACTCAGCCCCAGCATTTT. Protein product: CASSLATGTQPQHF.

A few counts support this clonotype. This chain links TRBV6-5 with TRBJ1-1; D possibly corresponds to TRBD1 (6 bases). This CDR3 is 15 amino acids long. Germline V gene data show CDR1 as MNHEY and CDR2 as SVGAGI. With 2 bases removed from V and 1 base from J, the gap between germline ends came to 11 bases. DNA for the CDR3: TGTGCCAGCAGTTACGGCCTCAGGGGGAACACTGAAGCTTTCTTT. Its translation: CASSYGLRGNTEAFF.

The chain recombines TRBV30 with TRBJ2-7, with TRBD1 matching over 10 bases. CDR1 is GTSNPN, CDR2 SVGIG, per germline (reference sequence). The junction had 5 bases not matched to a gene; V was cut back by 7 bases and J by 2 bases. The CDR3 consists of 13 residues. The CDR3 nucleotides read TGTGCCTTCTCCGGGACAGGGGCCTACGAGCAGTACTTC. Its protein product is CAFSGTGAYEQYF.

This clonotype showed up many times. The rearrangement joins TRBV12-3 or TRBV12-4 to TRBJ1-1, with TRBD1 as a possible D gene (5 bases). The CDR3 totals 15 residues. Between the trimmed V and J ends, which lost 1 base and 5 bases, there was a span of 14 bases. CDR3 amino acids: CASSLGVGGGTEAFF. In nucleotides, the CDR3 is TGTGCCAGCAGTTTAGGGGTGGGGGGAGGAACTGAAGCTTTCTTT.

This clonotype was observed a single time. This chain links TRBV6-1 with TRBJ2-5, with D unresolved. The CDR3 contains 10 residues. The V end lost 7 bases, the J end lost 5 bases, and 5 bases lay between the germline ends. Germline V gives CDR1 MNHNS, CDR2 SASEGT. This CDR3 is CASIGETQYF. CDR3 in DNA: TGTGCCAGCATAGGGGAGACCCAGTACTTC.

The table lists this clonotype with many counts. The CDR3: CASSLRTGGGNTEAFF. The CDR3 bases are TGTGCCAGCAGCCTCCGGACAGGGGGAGGGAACACTGAAGCTTTCTTT. This chain links TRBV12-3 or TRBV12-4 with TRBJ1-1, with 10 bases matching TRBD1. This CDR3 region has 16 residues. V shed 6 bases, J shed 1 base, and the junction held 8 bases outside the gene matches.

The rearrangement joins TRBV10-3 to TRBJ2-5; 8 bases line up with TRBD1. CDR3 length: 12 residues. Germline CDR1 is ENHRY and CDR2 is SYGVKD. Unmatched junction bases numbered 4, after V lost 10 bases and J lost 3 bases. The CDR3 region has the DNA TGTGCCACCAAGGACAGGGAAGAGACCCAGTACTTC. It codes for CATKDREETQYF.

The chain joins TRBV12-3 or TRBV12-4 to TRBJ1-2; no firm D call. V lost 2 bases, J lost 8 bases, and 15 bases lay in between. This CDR3 contains 14 residues. Here the CDR3 reads CASSLRRSPHGYTF. DNA of the CDR3: TGTGCCAGCAGTTTACGCCGCTCCCCCCACGGCTACACCTTC.

This clonotype appeared many times. V is TRBV12-3 or TRBV12-4 and J is TRBJ1-1; tentative D call: TRBD1 (5 bases). Trimming removed 7 bases from V and 0 bases from J, with 9 bases in between. CDR3 length equals 13 residues. Here the CDR3 DNA reads TGTGCCAGCACTAGACAGTTGAACACTGAAGCTTTCTTT. It specifies CASTRQLNTEAFF.

Many counts were recorded for this clonotype. The V and J genes are TRBV6-5 and TRBJ1-6; D unclear. This CDR3 is built from 15 residues. Germline-derived CDR1 and CDR2 are MNHEY and SVGAGI. The V end was cut by 6 bases, the J end by 6 bases, with 15 bases between. The CDR3 region is CASSSPGRGNSPLHF. CDR3 nucleotides: TGTGCCAGCAGCTCGCCGGGTCGGGGTAATTCACCCCTCCACTTT.

This clonotype was observed at least ten times. The chain has TRBV5-8 and TRBJ1-1, with D possibly TRBD1 on 5 matching bases. Trimming took off 1 base at V and 0 bases at J, with 10 bases between the two ends. CDR1 and CDR2 (germline): SGHTS, YDEGEE. The CDR3 has 15 amino acids. The CDR3 spells CASSLMARVNTEAFF. The CDR3 nucleotides are TGTGCCAGCAGCTTGATGGCCAGGGTGAACACTGAAGCTTTCTTT.

This clonotype was counted at least ten times. The chain carries TRBV6-5 and TRBJ1-2, with D possibly matching TRBD1 (5 bases). Germline loops: CDR1 MNHEY, CDR2 SVGAGI. CDR3 size: 17 residues. Trimming left V 0 bases short and J 3 bases short, with 17 bases between. The CDR3 loop reads CASSYSSTLGDDYGYTF. DNA of the CDR3: TGTGCCAGCAGTTACTCGAGTACTCTAGGGGATGACTATGGCTACACCTTC.

This clonotype was detected only once. J is TRBJ1-1 and V is TRBV30; D may be TRBD1 (5 bases). This CDR3 contains 14 residues. Trimming shortened V by 1 base and J by 1 base, and 10 bases separated the two germline ends. The germline V gene encodes CDR1 GTSNPN and CDR2 SVGIG (reference sequence). Here the CDR3 reads CAWSGGLPNTEAFF. The CDR3 DNA sequence: TGTGCCTGGAGTGGGGGACTCCCGAACACTGAAGCTTTCTTT.

V and J are TRBV12-3 or TRBV12-4 and TRBJ1-6; D unresolved. V was clipped by 10 bases and J by 3 bases, with 16 bases between them. This CDR3 region has 15 residues. The chain's CDR3 is CAISTTDVYNSPLHF. CDR3 DNA: TGTGCCATTTCGACAACGGACGTCTATAATTCACCCCTCCACTTT.

This clonotype appeared many times. The junction departs from germline at one end; a sequencing error may be responsible. V gene TRBV28 combines with J gene TRBJ2-7, with 8 positions matching TRBD1. The V gene's germline CDR1 is MDHEN and CDR2 SYDVKM. The CDR3 length is 15 residues. CDR3 in DNA: TGTGCCAGCAGTTTATCAGGGGGCGACTCCTACAAGCAGTACTTC. It specifies CASSLSGGDSYKQYF.

The J gene is TRBJ2-7, the V gene TRBV12-3 or TRBV12-4; no reliable D call. CDR3 length equals 16 residues. With 0 bases removed from V and 7 bases from J, the gap between germline ends came to 19 bases. The CDR3 sequence is CASSLAPVLSGWEQYF. The CDR3 region has the DNA TGTGCCAGCAGTTTAGCCCCAGTGTTAAGTGGTTGGGAGCAGTACTTC.

This clonotype was detected ten times or more. This chain links TRBV9 with TRBJ1-1, with 11 positions matching TRBD1. Germline V gene lookup returns CDR1 SGDLS and CDR2 YYNGEE. Germline trimming cut 2 bases from V and 4 bases from J; bases unmatched to any gene: 7. This CDR3 region has 16 residues. CDR3 bases: TGTGCCAGCAGCGTCAACTCCGGGACAGGGGGCACTGAAGCTTTCTTT. Residues: CASSVNSGTGGTEAFF.

Ten or more counts support this clonotype. DNA of the CDR3: TGTGCCAGCAGCCAAGTGGCAGGGGTTGAAGCTTTCTTT. It is translated as CASSQVAGVEAFF. This chain joins TRBV12-3 or TRBV12-4 and TRBJ1-1; D possibly corresponds to TRBD1 (6 bases). This CDR3 comprises 13 residues. V was pared by 6 bases and J by 7 bases, with 15 bases between.

This chain connects TRBV20-1 to TRBJ1-2; 9 nucleotides match TRBD1. J was trimmed by 4 bases and V by 0 bases; bases with no gene match: 0. CDR1 DFQATT and CDR2 SNEGSKA come from the germline V gene (reference sequence). The CDR3 runs 13 residues. The chain's CDR3 is CSAREGQGYGYTF. The CDR3 DNA reads TGCAGTGCTAGAGAGGGACAGGGCTATGGCTACACCTTC.